This record concerns one T cell receptor beta chain sequence. The antigen remains undetermined. The sample originates from a study of T cells expressing NK-cell markers. This CDR3 contains 18 residues. Study-wide results and limits: Whether expanded NKG2C-expressing T cell clones recognize HCMV is unknown.

TCRdb derives one entry per CDR3 protein from the 5' RACE reads, leaving out DNA. The sample includes 350,000 to 500,000 distinct CDR3 sequences. This rearrangement joins TRBV12-3 or TRBV12-4 to TRBJ2-6; TCRdb indicates TRBD1, and absent DNA this call remains unverified. The TCR originated in a woman aged 18 to 75 in good health. The specimen was blood T cells: a sorted CD56 or NKG2C T cell subset, CD4+ or CD8+ T cells, or bulk PBMC T cells (not recorded which). CDR3 loop: CASSTDRAVISGANVLTF.